This note documents a single TCR beta chain sequence. Its antigen is not known. V lost 3 bases and J 2 bases, leaving 11 bases between the germline ends. CDR3 size: 14 residues. CDR1 and CDR2 (germline): SGHTA, FQGNSA. These data belong to a study of T cell responses to AZD1222 COVID-19 vaccine. General study points: Possibly, clonal diversity was underestimated; donors were largely white British and included more females.

Profiled with immunoSEQ multiplex PCR; TCRdb holds only in-frame clones, not every one. The data hold under 130,000 clones, with roughly 87% observed a single time. Sequences were derived from peripheral blood, sampled 28 days after the second AZD1222 dose. The rearrangement uses TRBV7-2 and TRBJ2-7; D might be TRBD2 (6 bases). The origin of this receptor is an adult who received the AZD1222 COVID-19 vaccine. CDR3 coding DNA: TGTGCCAGCAGCTTTGTGGGAGGCACCTACGAGCAGTACTTC. Its protein is CASSFVGGTYEQYF.